This T cell receptor (beta chain) was documented in a study of cytomegalovirus exposure and HLA in healthy donors. The CDR3 runs to 17 residues. Looked up from germline, CDR1 is SGHDT and CDR2 is YYEEEE. Germline trimming cut 4 bases from V and 7 bases from J; bases unmatched to any gene: 14. Study-level results: Associated with cytomegalovirus, according to the listing, were 150 to 200 TCR beta chains.

As concerns this clone: The target antigen is unknown.

Generated by immunoSEQ multiplex PCR, the TCRdb table keeps only in-frame clones and is missing some. This table has more than 85,000 clones, approximately 95% appearing once. Sequences were obtained from PBMCs. This clonotype was obtained from a woman between 18 and 29 years old in good health and CMV-seronegative. The gene calls are TRBV5-6 and TRBJ2-1; the match to TRBD2 covers 10 bases. The CDR3 protein is CASSGTEREGWGNEQFF. The CDR3 nucleotides are TGTGCCAGCAGCGGGACTGAGCGGGAGGGCTGGGGGAATGAGCAGTTCTTC. Full variable domain (missing parts from reference TRBV5-6 and TRBJ2-1): DAGVTQSPTHLIKTRGQQVTLRCSPKSGHDTVSWYQQALGQGPQFIFQYYEEEERQRGNFPDRFSGHQFPNYSSELNVNALLLGDSALYLCASSGTEREGWGNEQFFGPGTRLTVL.